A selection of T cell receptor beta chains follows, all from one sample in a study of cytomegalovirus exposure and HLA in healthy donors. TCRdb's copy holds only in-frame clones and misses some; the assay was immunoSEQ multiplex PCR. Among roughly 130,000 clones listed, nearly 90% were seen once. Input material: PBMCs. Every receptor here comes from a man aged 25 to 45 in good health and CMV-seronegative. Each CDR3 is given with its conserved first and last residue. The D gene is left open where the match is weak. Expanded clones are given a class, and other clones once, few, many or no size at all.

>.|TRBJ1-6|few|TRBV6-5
CASSYSWRYNSPLHF
TGTGCCAGCAGTTACTCATGGCGGTATAATTCACCCCTCCACTTT
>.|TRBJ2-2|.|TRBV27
CASSARRGELFF
TGTGCCAGCAGTGCCCGGCGGGGGGAGCTGTTTTTT
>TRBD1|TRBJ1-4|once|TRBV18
CASSHTRTGSNEKLFF
TGTGCCAGCTCACATACCCGGACAGGCTCTAATGAAAAACTGTTTTTT
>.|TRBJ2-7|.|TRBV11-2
CASSLESDAGTLSYEQYF
TGTGCCAGCAGCTTAGAATCTGATGCCGGGACATTAAGCTACGAGCAGTACTTC
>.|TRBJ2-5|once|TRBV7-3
CASSHGQSETQYF
TGTGCCAGCAGCCACGGACAGAGCGAGACCCAGTACTTC
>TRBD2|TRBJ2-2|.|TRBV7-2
CASSLVSGGNTGELFF
TGTGCCAGCAGCTTAGTTAGCGGGGGAAACACCGGGGAGCTGTTTTTT
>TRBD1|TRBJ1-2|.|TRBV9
CASSERTGGAWGGYTF
TGTGCCAGCAGCGAACGGACAGGGGGCGCTTGGGGTGGCTACACCTTC
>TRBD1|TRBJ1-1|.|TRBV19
CASGDRDTEAFF
TGTGCCAGTGGGGACAGGGACACTGAAGCTTTCTTT
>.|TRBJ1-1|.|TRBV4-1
CASSQASVSLAEAFF
TGCGCCAGCAGCCAAGCTTCTGTCTCCCTCGCTGAAGCTTTCTTT
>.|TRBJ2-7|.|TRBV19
CASSISGEQYF
TGTGCCAGTAGTATTAGCGGAGAGCAGTACTTC